The 19 T cell receptor beta chains below all came from one sample that was sequenced in a study of cytomegalovirus exposure and HLA in healthy donors. Measured with immunoSEQ multiplex PCR; TCRdb has only the in-frame clones, and not every one. Altogether around 170,000 clones are present, about 85% being singletons, with the ten largest covering 15% to 20%. The sample taken for sequencing was PBMCs. These receptor sequences come from a man younger than 30 in good health and CMV-seropositive.

The chain carries TRBV4-1 and TRBJ1-4, with a tentative D call TRBD1 (6 bases). Germline V gene sequence: CDR1 MGHRA, CDR2 YSYEKL. The CDR3 loop spans 16 amino acids. The ends were cut back, 4 bases at V and 0 bases at J, with 12 bases in the middle. The CDR3 is CASSRGQPATNEKLFF. DNA for the CDR3: TGCGCCAGCAGCCGCGGACAGCCGGCAACTAATGAAAAACTGTTTTTT.

This chain connects TRBV5-1 to TRBJ1-2; D is ambiguous. The length of the CDR3 is 13 residues. The V end was cut by 0 bases, the J end by 6 bases, with 9 bases between. The germline V gene has CDR1 SGHRS and CDR2 YFSETQ. CDR3 amino acids: CASSLGRSDGYTF. The CDR3 nucleotides read TGCGCCAGCAGCTTGGGCCGAAGCGATGGCTACACCTTC.

The V call is TRBV28, the J call TRBJ2-7, with D tentatively TRBD1 (6 bases). V was clipped by 6 bases and J by 6 bases, with 15 bases between them. CDR3 length: 13 residues. The germline V gene has CDR1 MDHEN and CDR2 SYDVKM. The CDR3: CASSGQPLLEQYF. The DNA for the CDR3 is TGTGCCAGCAGCGGACAGCCTCTACTCGAGCAGTACTTC.

The chain uses TRBV5-1 and TRBJ2-2, with 10 nucleotides matching TRBD2. J was trimmed by 4 bases and V by 0 bases; bases with no gene match: 6. Germline CDR1 SGHRS, CDR2 YFSETQ. The CDR3 totals 17 residues. CDR3 sequence (DNA): TGCGCCAGCAGCTTGGCCCTAGCGGGAGCGGGCACCGGGGAGCTGTTTTTT. It encodes CASSLALAGAGTGELFF.

The V gene is TRBV10-1, the J gene TRBJ2-2; D perhaps matches TRBD2 (6 bases). The V and J ends lost 6 bases and 5 bases respectively, with 16 bases between them. The CDR3 is 15 amino acids. CDR1 WNHNN and CDR2 SYGVQD come from the germline V gene (reference sequence). CDR3 nucleotides: TGCGCCAGCAGCCCGGCTAGCGATGGGACCGGGGAGCTGTTTTTT. It translates to CASSPASDGTGELFF.

The genes are TRBV5-6 and TRBJ2-7, with D tentatively TRBD1 (6 bases). Trimming pared 0 bases from V and 1 base from J, leaving 8 bases between. The germline V gene encodes CDR1 SGHDT and CDR2 YYEEEE. This CDR3 is built from 14 residues. As DNA, the CDR3 is TGTGCCAGCAGCTTGGGCAGGGGTTCCTACGAGCAGTACTTC. This codes for CASSLGRGSYEQYF. Combining the CDR3 with reference TRBV5-6 and TRBJ2-7 gives the whole variable domain DAGVTQSPTHLIKTRGQQVTLRCSPKSGHDTVSWYQQALGQGPQFIFQYYEEEERQRGNFPDRFSGHQFPNYSSELNVNALLLGDSALYLCASSLGRGSYEQYFGPGTRLTVT.

This chain joins TRBV7-9 and TRBJ1-1, with a possible D match to TRBD1 (6 bases). Trimming shortened V by 4 bases and J by 4 bases, and 7 bases separated the two germline ends. Germline V CDR1 and CDR2: SEHNR, FQNEAQ (reference sequence). The CDR3 contains 12 residues. The CDR3 sequence is CASSSQGTEAFF. The CDR3 DNA reads TGTGCCAGCAGCTCACAGGGCACTGAAGCTTTCTTT.

The chain links TRBV6-5 to TRBJ2-2; a weak D match, TRBD2 (6 bases). V lost 2 bases and J lost 3, with 7 bases in between. The CDR3 runs to 14 residues. Germline values: CDR1 MNHEY, CDR2 SVGAGI. The chain's CDR3 is CASSYTGDTGELFF. The CDR3 bases are TGTGCCAGCAGTTACACGGGAGACACCGGGGAGCTGTTTTTT.

The CDR3 sequence is CASRFQGQPGANVLTF. CDR3 coding DNA: TGTGCCAGCAGATTTCAGGGGCAGCCTGGGGCCAACGTCCTGACTTTC. This chain joins TRBV7-9 and TRBJ2-6, with D possibly TRBD1 on 6 matching bases. V dropped 6 bases and J dropped 2 bases, with 14 bases sitting between them. Per germline, CDR1 SEHNR and CDR2 FQNEAQ (reference sequence). The CDR3 length is 16 residues.

This chain uses TRBV19 with TRBJ2-3; 7 positions agree with TRBD1. Germline CDR1 LNHDA, CDR2 SQIVND (reference sequence). The J segment lost 3 bases and the V segment lost 4 bases, leaving 1 base of the junction unmatched. The CDR3 length is 13 residues. The DNA of the CDR3 is TGTGCCAGTAGTAAGGGACAGACAGATACGCAGTATTTT. As protein: CASSKGQTDTQYF.

The J gene is TRBJ2-3, the V gene TRBV28, with no clear D. Germline assignment: CDR1 MDHEN and CDR2 SYDVKM. The CDR3 extends over 13 amino acids. V was trimmed by 4 bases and J by 2 bases, leaving 7 bases between them. The CDR3 sequence: CASSSSPTDTQYF. The CDR3 DNA reads TGTGCCAGCAGTTCCTCCCCCACAGATACGCAGTATTTT.

In this sample, this clone turned up a few times. The CDR3 bases are TGTGCCAGTAGGGAACGCGGCGAACTGTTTTTT. This encodes CASRERGELFF. The gene calls are TRBV19 and TRBJ1-4, with no clear D. The CDR3 has 11 amino acids. The V end lost 6 bases, the J end lost 12 bases, and 11 bases lay between the germline ends. Per germline, CDR1 LNHDA and CDR2 SQIVND (reference sequence). The complete variable domain, with remaining parts taken from reference TRBV19 and TRBJ1-4, reads DGGITQSPKYLFRKEGQNVTLSCEQNLNHDAMYWYRQDPGQGLRLIYYSQIVNDFQKGDIAEGYSVSREKKESFPLTVTSAQKNPTAFYLCASRERGELFFGSGTQLSVL.

CDR3 sequence reads: CASRDREMGDTEAFF. The CDR3 nucleotides are TGTGCCAGCAGGGACAGGGAAATGGGAGACACTGAAGCTTTCTTT. The V gene is TRBV27, the J gene TRBJ1-1; TRBD1 aligns across 8 bases. With V trimmed by 6 bases and J by 3 bases, 9 bases remained unmatched. The CDR3 consists of 15 residues. Germline V gene sequence: CDR1 MNHEY, CDR2 SMNVEV (reference sequence).

The chain recombines TRBV27 with TRBJ1-2; D remains ambiguous. Germline-derived CDR1 and CDR2 are MNHEY and SMNVEV (reference sequence). This CDR3 region has 13 residues. The V end lost 2 bases, the J end lost 1 base, and 5 bases lay between the germline ends. The CDR3 sequence: CASSLGGNYGYTF. Here the CDR3 DNA reads TGTGCCAGCAGTTTAGGAGGTAACTATGGCTACACCTTC.

The genes are TRBV29-1 and TRBJ2-1; no definite D call. The CDR3 is made up of 11 amino acids. Trimming took off 4 bases at V and 10 bases at J, with 11 bases between the two ends. Germline CDR1 is SQVTM and CDR2 is ANQGSEA. CDR3 DNA: TGCAGCGTTGGCTCCCTAGGAGAGCAGTTCTTC. Amino acids: CSVGSLGEQFF.

A remark on this clone: Germline is not matched at one junction end, which may reflect a read error. The rearrangement joins TRBV15 to TRBJ2-3, with 8 bases lining up with TRBD2. Germline V gene lookup returns CDR1 LNHNV and CDR2 YYDKDF (reference sequence). This CDR3 contains 15 residues. CDR3 protein: CATSRAGAFSDTQYF. The CDR3 coding sequence is TGTGCCACCAGTAGAGCGGGAGCGTTCTCAGATACGCAGTATTTT.

This chain's CDR3 is CASSLSSDGTQYF. In DNA form, the CDR3 reads TGTGCCAGCAGTTTATCCAGCGACGGGACCCAGTACTTC. V is TRBV27 and J is TRBJ2-5; the D is unclear. Trimming left V 0 bases short and J 7 bases short, with 9 bases between. Germline CDR1 MNHEY, CDR2 SMNVEV (reference sequence). CDR3 length: 13 amino acids.

This clone was counted once. The chain carries TRBV27 and TRBJ1-1; 7 bases are shared with TRBD1. The CDR3 has 14 residues. Germline CDR1 and CDR2: MNHEY and SMNVEV (reference sequence). The V and J ends lost 3 bases and 3 bases, in that order; junction bases with no gene match: 4. The CDR3 spells CASSFRQGYTEAFF. CDR3 nucleotide sequence: TGTGCCAGCAGTTTTCGACAGGGATACACTGAAGCTTTCTTT.

The chain carries TRBV7-6 and TRBJ2-2, with 7 bases aligning to TRBD2. In germline, CDR1 is SGHVS, CDR2 FNYEAQ. Losses at the gene ends were 3 bases for V and 0 bases for J; bases not matched to a gene: 1. The CDR3 sequence is 15 residues long. CDR3 DNA sequence: TGTGCCAGCAGCTTGGGGGGGACGAACACCGGGGAGCTGTTTTTT. Encoded protein: CASSLGGTNTGELFF.